The clone carrying this T cell receptor (beta chain) was counted only a few times. Its target is unknown. This specimen comes from a study of beta chain features in type 1 diabetes. Study conclusions and caveats: Type 1 diabetes patients had fewer VDJ junction insertions and more deletions. Shorter TCRB CDR3s, moderately but significantly so, marked every one of the four CD4+ subsets in Type 1 diabetes patients.

Reverse transcription of all isolated RNA meant that expressed TCRB transcripts were sequenced. Assay: immunoSEQ multiplex PCR; the TCRdb copy retains only in-frame clones and omits some. The table lists 350,000 to 450,000 clones, roughly an eighth of them singletons. The clonotype comes from a woman younger than 35 with type 1 diabetes. What was sequenced was naive CD4+ T cells from blood.

The CDR3 spells CASSSQLSGRGNEQFF. The DNA for the CDR3 is TGTGCCAGCAGCTCTCAGCTAAGCGGGAGAGGCAATGAGCAGTTCTTC. The chain is built from TRBV7-9 and TRBJ2-1; the match to TRBD2 covers 8 bases. CDR1 SEHNR and CDR2 FQNEAQ come from the germline V gene (reference sequence). CDR3 size: 16 residues. With V trimmed by 4 bases and J by 6 bases, 11 bases remained unmatched.